The rows below give T cell receptor beta chains drawn from one sample of a study of cytomegalovirus exposure and HLA in healthy donors. The protocol was immunoSEQ multiplex PCR, while the TCRdb copy is restricted to in-frame clones and leaves out a portion. The table includes approximately 140,000 clones, around 78% detected once. Sequencing used PBMCs. The receptor set was obtained from a woman in her forties or fifties in good health and CMV-seronegative. CDR3s include the opening cysteine and the closing phenylalanine or tryptophan. D genes are given only for firm matches. Where a row states a size, it is once, few, many or the class of an expanded clone; other rows omit it.

v_call	j_call	cdr3_length	d_call	clone_size	cdr3_aa	cdr3_nt
TRBV4-3	TRBJ2-3	15	.	.	CASSTQRAARDTQYF	TGCGCCAGCAGCACTCAGAGGGCGGCACGAGATACGCAGTATTTT
TRBV12-5	TRBJ2-7	13	.	.	CASGLDSGYEQYF	TGTGCTAGTGGTTTGGATAGTGGCTACGAGCAGTACTTC
TRBV20-1	TRBJ2-3	10	.	.	CSASIDTQYF	TGCAGTGCTAGCATTGATACGCAGTATTTT
TRBV27	TRBJ2-7	15	TRBD2	.	CASSSSYQREDEQYF	TGTGCCAGCAGTTCCTCCTACCAGCGGGAGGACGAGCAGTACTTC
TRBV27	TRBJ1-2	15	.	.	CASSPLTSGNYGYTF	TGTGCCAGCAGTCCACTGACATCGGGAAACTATGGCTACACCTTC
TRBV14	TRBJ1-1	14	TRBD1	.	CASRDLGQGAEAFF	TGTGCCAGCAGGGACCTGGGACAGGGGGCTGAAGCTTTCTTT
TRBV6-5	TRBJ1-2	12	.	.	CASSPDNYGYPF	TGTGCCAGCAGCCCGGACAACTATGGCTACCCCTTC
TRBV5-4	TRBJ2-1	15	TRBD1	.	CASSLQGLSYNEQFF	TGTGCCAGCAGCTTACAGGGGCTCTCCTACAATGAGCAGTTCTTC
TRBV25-1	TRBJ2-5	15	.	few	CASSDLRVPSETQYF	TGTGCCAGCAGTGATCTGAGAGTTCCCTCGGAGACCCAGTACTTC
TRBV27	TRBJ2-5	15	.	.	CASSLRQPLQETQYF	TGTGCCAGCAGTTTAAGACAGCCGTTACAAGAGACCCAGTACTTC
TRBV7-3	TRBJ1-1	14	.	.	CASSSSRGSAEAFF	TGTGCCAGCAGCTCGTCCAGGGGATCGGCTGAAGCTTTCTTT
TRBV5-6	TRBJ1-3	16	TRBD1	.	CASSLDRGPSGNTIYF	TGTGCCAGCAGCTTGGACAGGGGGCCTTCTGGAAACACCATATATTTT
TRBV18	TRBJ1-5	13	TRBD1	.	CASSEGARQPQHF	TGTGCCAGCTCAGAGGGGGCTCGGCAGCCCCAGCATTTT
TRBV27	TRBJ2-1	15	TRBD2	.	CASSFPLAGTGEQFF	TGTGCCAGCAGTTTTCCCCTAGCGGGAACTGGTGAGCAGTTCTTC
TRBV27	TRBJ2-1	16	.	.	CASSISTDGPYNEQFF	TGTGCCAGCAGTATTTCGACAGATGGACCCTACAATGAGCAGTTCTTC
TRBV7-9	TRBJ2-1	16	TRBD1	.	CASSLAGTAPSNEQFF	TGTGCCAGCAGCTTAGCCGGGACAGCCCCGAGCAATGAGCAGTTCTTC
TRBV29-1	TRBJ2-3	16	.	.	CSVDNGLANRFGTQYF	TGCAGCGTTGACAATGGATTGGCGAACAGGTTCGGTACGCAGTATTTT
TRBV2	TRBJ1-1	13	.	.	CASSDWVQGEAFF	TGTGCCAGCAGTGATTGGGTACAGGGTGAAGCTTTCTTT
TRBV6-4	TRBJ1-1	13	.	few	CASRTGQNTEAFF	TGTGCCAGCAGGACAGGCCAAAACACTGAAGCTTTCTTT